This T cell receptor beta chain derives from a study of PD-1 blockade in classical Hodgkin lymphoma. General study results and limits: It was among complete responders that baseline diversity resembled that of newly diagnosed patients.

Clones were read by immunoSEQ multiplex PCR, and TCRdb kept only the in-frame ones, dropping some. The sample holds 21,000 or so clones, around nine tenths seen once. Time point described: cycle 4 day 1 (C4D1), after 5 to 7 weeks of nivolumab. In every patient, relapse followed autologous stem cell transplantation, while exposure to brentuximab vedotin differed. Notes on this clone: Its cognate antigen is unknown.

This CDR3 has 18 amino acids. CDR1 is SGHRS and CDR2 is YFSETQ in the germline V gene. Trimming removed 0 bases from V and 2 bases from J; junction bases left unmatched: 9. The clonotype comes from a human donor with classical Hodgkin lymphoma. The sample in question was peripheral blood mononuclear cells (PBMCs), obtained before the fourth cycle of nivolumab. The genes are TRBV5-1 and TRBJ2-3; 10 bases match TRBD2. CDR3 sequence: CASSLEVASGGVTDTQYF. CDR3 nucleotide sequence: TGCGCCAGCAGCTTGGAGGTGGCTAGCGGGGGCGTCACAGATACGCAGTATTTT.